Listed below are T cell receptor beta chains from one sample, sequenced in a study of early T cells in non-severe SARS-CoV-2 infection. Each CDR3 protein gets one entry after TCRdb re-called the 5' RACE reads with MiXCR. The table has about 69,000 distinct CDR3 sequences, roughly 9.5% seen once. The sample taken for sequencing was whole blood. These receptors were collected from an adult who was a healthcare worker with PCR-confirmed SARS-CoV-2 infection or an uninfected control (not recorded which). Both conserved end residues are part of each CDR3. The D gene is left open where the match is weak. A row's size may be missing; if present it is once, few, many or a size class.

V	size	D	J	CDR3
TRBV18	few	.	TRBJ1-1	CASSALGERGEAFF
TRBV7-2	.	TRBD2	TRBJ2-5	CASSIQTSGSGRETQYF
TRBV7-8	few	TRBD2	TRBJ2-1	CANTSGRVSYNEQFF
TRBV18	many	.	TRBJ1-1	CASSPEPRDGVFF
TRBV19	.	.	TRBJ2-4	CASSLLPGQGLYIQYF
TRBV18	few	.	TRBJ1-2	CASSSERDSGYTF
TRBV6-5	many	.	TRBJ1-1	CASSRPGTEAFF
TRBV3-1	few	TRBD1	TRBJ1-1	CASSQADRDTEAFF
TRBV5-1	medium-sized	.	TRBJ1-2	CASSVSGATGYTF
TRBV12-5	.	.	TRBJ2-1	CASVSKVSSYNEQFF
TRBV24-1	few	TRBD2	TRBJ2-1	CATSDPSGYNEQFF
TRBV10-2	many	.	TRBJ2-1	CASNRVGDNEQFF
TRBV20-1	.	TRBD1	TRBJ1-2	CSARDRGGPYGYTF
TRBV7-9	.	TRBD2	TRBJ2-7	CASSLEHGPGGEQYF
TRBV19	many	.	TRBJ2-2	CASTDQRDTGELFF
TRBV6-2/TRBV6-3	few	.	TRBJ1-1	CASSYVRGGGDTEAFF
TRBV24-1	many	TRBD2	TRBJ2-3	CATSDLTGRAGTDTQYF
TRBV30	.	.	TRBJ2-1	CAWSISGGEQFF
TRBV9	few	TRBD1	TRBJ2-5	CASSVSGQGARETQYF
TRBV6-5	many	TRBD2	TRBJ2-1	CASSYSAGGLYNEQFF
TRBV27	few	TRBD1	TRBJ2-7	CASSTLGQGLSYEQYF
TRBV12-3/TRBV12-4	many	TRBD1	TRBJ2-1	CASSLGTGWNEQFF
TRBV7-2	.	.	TRBJ1-2	CASRPGGPTNYGYTF
TRBV29-1	few	.	TRBJ1-3	CSAVADNSGNTIYF
TRBV5-4	many	.	TRBJ1-2	CASSLDRLAYGYTF
TRBV10-3	once	.	TRBJ2-5	CAIRGSLGETQYF
TRBV10-3	few	.	TRBJ2-3	CAISDLGGSKDTQYF
TRBV28	.	TRBD1	TRBJ2-7	CASSLDSGTAYEQYF
TRBV11-2	few	TRBD1	TRBJ1-4	CALTLRGLEKLFF
TRBV7-2	.	.	TRBJ1-1	CASNPVGFREAFF
TRBV30	.	.	TRBJ2-3	CAWSERDTQYF
TRBV6-2/TRBV6-3	many	.	TRBJ2-3	CASSYLVDTQYF
TRBV6-1	medium-sized	.	TRBJ2-1	CASSERESGHNEQFF
TRBV9	many	.	TRBJ2-3	CASSVASGIPDTQYF
TRBV19	few	TRBD1	TRBJ2-5	CASSVQTGAQQETQYF
TRBV5-8	many	.	TRBJ2-2	CAGGRLNTGELFF
TRBV2	few	.	TRBJ2-2	CASSGLVSTGELFF
TRBV7-9	many	TRBD1	TRBJ2-4	CASSSTGTGSLQYF
TRBV7-2	.	TRBD1	TRBJ1-4	CASSLEGQGREKLFF
TRBV20-1	many	.	TRBJ1-2	CSALGTEGYGYTF
TRBV5-1	.	.	TRBJ1-1	CASSSVMNTEAFF